One sample yielded the 2 T cell receptor beta chains listed below, sequenced in a study of T cell changes during pregnancy in multiple sclerosis. The assay was immunoSEQ multiplex PCR, and TCRdb's table has in-frame clones only and misses some. This table has 18,000 or so clones, 88% appearing once. Specimen: CD4+ T cells from peripheral blood mononuclear cells, collected in the first trimester of pregnancy. The receptors were sampled from a female donor in good health, enrolled as a control in a pregnancy study.

In its sample, this clone was seen a few times. The J gene is TRBJ2-1, the V gene TRBV5-1; perhaps TRBD2 as D (7 bases). The CDR3 covers 14 residues. Germline values: CDR1 SGHRS, CDR2 YFSETQ. V lost 7 bases to trimming and J lost 9 bases, with 20 bases between them. The CDR3 loop is CASAEGGASGEQFF. The CDR3 bases are TGCGCCAGCGCCGAAGGGGGGGCATCGGGTGAGCAGTTCTTC.

The chain combines TRBV7-2 with TRBJ1-2, with 10 bases fitting TRBD1. The CDR3 covers 14 residues. Germline V gene data show CDR1 as SGHTA and CDR2 as FQGNSA. Losses at the gene ends were 6 bases for V and 7 bases for J; bases not matched to a gene: 8. CDR3 residues: CASRAWTGGVGYTF. The CDR3 nucleotides read TGTGCCAGCAGAGCCTGGACAGGGGGGGTTGGCTACACCTTC.